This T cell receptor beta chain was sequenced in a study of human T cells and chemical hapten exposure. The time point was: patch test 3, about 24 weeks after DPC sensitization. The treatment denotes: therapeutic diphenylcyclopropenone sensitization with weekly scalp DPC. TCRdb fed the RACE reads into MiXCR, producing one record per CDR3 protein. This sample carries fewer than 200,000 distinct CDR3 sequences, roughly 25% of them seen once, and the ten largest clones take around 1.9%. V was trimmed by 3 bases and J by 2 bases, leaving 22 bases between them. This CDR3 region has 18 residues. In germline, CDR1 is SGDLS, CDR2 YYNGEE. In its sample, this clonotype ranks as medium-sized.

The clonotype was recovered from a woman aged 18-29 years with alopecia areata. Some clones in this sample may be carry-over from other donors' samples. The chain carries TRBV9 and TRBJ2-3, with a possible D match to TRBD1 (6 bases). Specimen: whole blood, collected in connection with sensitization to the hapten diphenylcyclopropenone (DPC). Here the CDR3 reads CASSDTKGPGAYTDTQYF. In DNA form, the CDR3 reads TGTGCCAGCAGCGACACAAAGGGCCCAGGGGCCTACACAGATACGCAGTATTTT.